This paragraph covers one TCR beta chain sequence. Its antigen is unidentified. The data were taken from a study of cytomegalovirus exposure and HLA in healthy donors. Study findings and constraints: In vitro checks showed that a few CMV-associated chains really do target CMV antigens. Later, TCR association rates were found to vary by HLA locus, highest for DRB1 and lowest for HLA-C.

Germline V gene data show CDR1 as SGHTA and CDR2 as FQGNSA. The CDR3 extends over 16 amino acids. Trimming cost V 0 bases and J 9 bases, with 18 bases left between them. Primers for the PCR totalled 60 Vbeta and 13 Jbeta. As processed by the authors: Unique TCR beta chains numbered about 72 million in a later analysis, with roughly 10 million shared. The assay was immunoSEQ multiplex PCR, and TCRdb's table has in-frame clones only and misses some. D and trimming were read from the DNA, whereas the V and J calls and clone size are those reported in that table. The profile shows about 150,000 clones, about four fifths of them singletons.

The source material was PBMCs. This TCR came from a man between 25 and 39 years old in good health and CMV-seropositive. The V gene is TRBV7-2, the J gene TRBJ1-5; D is undetermined. The CDR3 coding sequence is TGTGCCAGCAGCTTAGCCCCGGTCGGGAATATGGGGCCCCAGCATTTT. Its protein is CASSLAPVGNMGPQHF. Full variable domain (missing parts from reference TRBV7-2 and TRBJ1-5): GAGVSQSPSNKVTEKGKDVELRCDPISGHTALYWYRQSLGQGLEFLIYFQGNSAPDKSGLPSDRFSAERTGGSVSTLTIQRTQQEDSAVYLCASSLAPVGNMGPQHFGDGTRLSIL.